The clone carrying this TCR beta chain was seen a few times. Its antigen is unidentified. The read falls 3 residues short of the CDR3 end, and the missing part is taken from the germline J gene. Both groups were predominantly of Caucasian heritage. The table came from immunoSEQ multiplex PCR; TCRdb's copy has only in-frame clones and leaves some out. The sample was found to contain about 17,000 clones, and every one recurs. Per the germline V gene, CDR1 is SNHLY and CDR2 is FYNNEI. The CDR3 totals 16 residues. Trimming stripped 0 bases from V and 0 bases from J, with 11 bases between. These data originate in a study of T cell clonality in common variable immunodeficiency. Whole-study results and caveats: Fewer TCRbeta clones were shared among CVID subjects than controls. Patient heterogeneity in the CVID cohort limited correlations between repertoire features and clinical complications. In common variable immunodeficiency, TCR beta chains reportedly carried fewer deletions and N-nucleotide insertions.

The source is a human donor with common variable immunodeficiency. This chain connects TRBV2 to TRBJ2-5; D may be TRBD2 (7 bases). Material for sequencing was peripheral blood mononuclear cells. The CDR3 loop reads CASSEARGGYQETQYF. CDR3 DNA, as far as it was read: TGTGCCAGCAGTGAAGCGAGGGGGGGGTACCAAGAGACC.